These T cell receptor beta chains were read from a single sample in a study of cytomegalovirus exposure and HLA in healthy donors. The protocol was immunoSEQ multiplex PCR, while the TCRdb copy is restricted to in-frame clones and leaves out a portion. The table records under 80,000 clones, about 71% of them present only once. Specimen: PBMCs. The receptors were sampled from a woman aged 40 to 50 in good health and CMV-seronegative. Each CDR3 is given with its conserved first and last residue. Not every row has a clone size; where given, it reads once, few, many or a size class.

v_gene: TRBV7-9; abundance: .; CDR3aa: CASSPGAGKLFF
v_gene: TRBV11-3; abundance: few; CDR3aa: CASSSASSGEQYF
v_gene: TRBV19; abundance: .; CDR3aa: CASSPWTSGPITRKETQYF
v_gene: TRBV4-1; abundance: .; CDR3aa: CASSPPWAGNQPQHF
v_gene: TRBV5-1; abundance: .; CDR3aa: CASSLGWTGQGGRGYTF
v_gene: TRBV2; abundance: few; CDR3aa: CASNSIPNTEAFF
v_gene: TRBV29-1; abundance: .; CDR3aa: CSVGDTIYEQYF
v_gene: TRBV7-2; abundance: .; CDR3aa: CASSLIVNSNQPQHF
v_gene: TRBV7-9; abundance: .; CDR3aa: CASSLVGVSSEIISYEQYF
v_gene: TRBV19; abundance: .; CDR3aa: CASSIDLAAGLNQPQHF
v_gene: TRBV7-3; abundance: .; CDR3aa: CASSLTGGNTQYF
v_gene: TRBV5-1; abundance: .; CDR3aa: CASSSGLAGGSLEQYF
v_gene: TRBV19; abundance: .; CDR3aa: CASSPGFRQETQYF
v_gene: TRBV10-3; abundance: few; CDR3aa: CAISDFGVPNTEAFF
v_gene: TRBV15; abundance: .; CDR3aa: CATSYRVAKNIQYF
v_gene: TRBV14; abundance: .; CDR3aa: CASSHPWEAGDSGYTF
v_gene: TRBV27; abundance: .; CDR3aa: CASSLGQLIAGTEAFF
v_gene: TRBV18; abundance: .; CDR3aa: CASSPDRGYTEAFF
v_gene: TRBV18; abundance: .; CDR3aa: CASSTNGGGRETQYF
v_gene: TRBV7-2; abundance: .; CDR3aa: CASSMTATEQYF
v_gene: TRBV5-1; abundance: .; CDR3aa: CASSLGPGGNEQFF
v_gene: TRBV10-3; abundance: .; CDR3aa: CAISESGADTQYF
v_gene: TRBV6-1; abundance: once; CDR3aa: CASRLTTGQNEKLFF
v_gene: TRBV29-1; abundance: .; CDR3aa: CSAGYRDRLYGYTF
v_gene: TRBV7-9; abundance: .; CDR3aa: CASSPHIGRALNNEQFF
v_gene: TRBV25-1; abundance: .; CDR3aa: CASSEAGSDGYTF
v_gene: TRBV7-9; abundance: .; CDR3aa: CASSFGGRATEAFF
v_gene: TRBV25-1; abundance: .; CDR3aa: CASSAKSIQYF
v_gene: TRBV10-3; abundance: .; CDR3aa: CAISDGPPGELFF
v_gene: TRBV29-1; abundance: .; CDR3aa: CSTSRGDLYNEQFF
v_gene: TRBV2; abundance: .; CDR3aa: CASSVYSNQPQHF
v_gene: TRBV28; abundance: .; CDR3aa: CASSRPQGTQPQHF
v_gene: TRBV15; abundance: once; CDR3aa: CATSRAGTGAGNTEAFF
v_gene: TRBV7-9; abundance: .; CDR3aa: CASSPQEGAITGNTIYF
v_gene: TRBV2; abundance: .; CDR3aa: CASSEQTRATGELFF
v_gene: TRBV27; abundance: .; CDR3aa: CASRYQGEKLFF
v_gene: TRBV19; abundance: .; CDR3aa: CASSIARSGANVLTF
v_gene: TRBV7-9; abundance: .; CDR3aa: CASSRYGTSGDNEQFF
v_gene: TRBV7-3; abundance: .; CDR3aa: CASSLLASGYNEQFF
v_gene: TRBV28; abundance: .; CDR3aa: CASSQTFGEQFF
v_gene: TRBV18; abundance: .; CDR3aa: CASSPRPGGAPGETQYF
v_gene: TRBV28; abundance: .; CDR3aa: CASSPPTGGFYGYTF
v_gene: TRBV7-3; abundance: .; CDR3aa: CASSFGTSYNEQFF
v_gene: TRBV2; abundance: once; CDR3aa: CASSENRGNTEAFF
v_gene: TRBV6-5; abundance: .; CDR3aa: CASTNGGAHGYTF
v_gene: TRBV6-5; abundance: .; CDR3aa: CASRIDRAGGELFF
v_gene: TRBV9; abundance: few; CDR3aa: CASSASINQPQHF
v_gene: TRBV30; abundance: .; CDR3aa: CAWGTENRPQHF
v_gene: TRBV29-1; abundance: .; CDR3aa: CSVETLPGQGSTDTQYF
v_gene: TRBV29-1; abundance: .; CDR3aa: CSVNSGTSGSGEQYF
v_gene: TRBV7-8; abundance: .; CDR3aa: CASSLGSAGGYGYTF
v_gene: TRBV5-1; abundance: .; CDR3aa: CASSLGLAGVRTDTQYF
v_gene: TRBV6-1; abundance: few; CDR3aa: CASSESHRAGTEAFF
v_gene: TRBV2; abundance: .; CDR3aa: CASSRDRGSEQYF
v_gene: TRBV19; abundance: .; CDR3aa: CASSIGQAVRGETQYF
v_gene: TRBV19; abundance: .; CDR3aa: CATLLVAGVSETQYF
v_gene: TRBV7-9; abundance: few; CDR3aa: CASSLVLGEGTEAFF
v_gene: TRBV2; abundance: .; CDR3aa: CASSEWGLAGEWETQYF